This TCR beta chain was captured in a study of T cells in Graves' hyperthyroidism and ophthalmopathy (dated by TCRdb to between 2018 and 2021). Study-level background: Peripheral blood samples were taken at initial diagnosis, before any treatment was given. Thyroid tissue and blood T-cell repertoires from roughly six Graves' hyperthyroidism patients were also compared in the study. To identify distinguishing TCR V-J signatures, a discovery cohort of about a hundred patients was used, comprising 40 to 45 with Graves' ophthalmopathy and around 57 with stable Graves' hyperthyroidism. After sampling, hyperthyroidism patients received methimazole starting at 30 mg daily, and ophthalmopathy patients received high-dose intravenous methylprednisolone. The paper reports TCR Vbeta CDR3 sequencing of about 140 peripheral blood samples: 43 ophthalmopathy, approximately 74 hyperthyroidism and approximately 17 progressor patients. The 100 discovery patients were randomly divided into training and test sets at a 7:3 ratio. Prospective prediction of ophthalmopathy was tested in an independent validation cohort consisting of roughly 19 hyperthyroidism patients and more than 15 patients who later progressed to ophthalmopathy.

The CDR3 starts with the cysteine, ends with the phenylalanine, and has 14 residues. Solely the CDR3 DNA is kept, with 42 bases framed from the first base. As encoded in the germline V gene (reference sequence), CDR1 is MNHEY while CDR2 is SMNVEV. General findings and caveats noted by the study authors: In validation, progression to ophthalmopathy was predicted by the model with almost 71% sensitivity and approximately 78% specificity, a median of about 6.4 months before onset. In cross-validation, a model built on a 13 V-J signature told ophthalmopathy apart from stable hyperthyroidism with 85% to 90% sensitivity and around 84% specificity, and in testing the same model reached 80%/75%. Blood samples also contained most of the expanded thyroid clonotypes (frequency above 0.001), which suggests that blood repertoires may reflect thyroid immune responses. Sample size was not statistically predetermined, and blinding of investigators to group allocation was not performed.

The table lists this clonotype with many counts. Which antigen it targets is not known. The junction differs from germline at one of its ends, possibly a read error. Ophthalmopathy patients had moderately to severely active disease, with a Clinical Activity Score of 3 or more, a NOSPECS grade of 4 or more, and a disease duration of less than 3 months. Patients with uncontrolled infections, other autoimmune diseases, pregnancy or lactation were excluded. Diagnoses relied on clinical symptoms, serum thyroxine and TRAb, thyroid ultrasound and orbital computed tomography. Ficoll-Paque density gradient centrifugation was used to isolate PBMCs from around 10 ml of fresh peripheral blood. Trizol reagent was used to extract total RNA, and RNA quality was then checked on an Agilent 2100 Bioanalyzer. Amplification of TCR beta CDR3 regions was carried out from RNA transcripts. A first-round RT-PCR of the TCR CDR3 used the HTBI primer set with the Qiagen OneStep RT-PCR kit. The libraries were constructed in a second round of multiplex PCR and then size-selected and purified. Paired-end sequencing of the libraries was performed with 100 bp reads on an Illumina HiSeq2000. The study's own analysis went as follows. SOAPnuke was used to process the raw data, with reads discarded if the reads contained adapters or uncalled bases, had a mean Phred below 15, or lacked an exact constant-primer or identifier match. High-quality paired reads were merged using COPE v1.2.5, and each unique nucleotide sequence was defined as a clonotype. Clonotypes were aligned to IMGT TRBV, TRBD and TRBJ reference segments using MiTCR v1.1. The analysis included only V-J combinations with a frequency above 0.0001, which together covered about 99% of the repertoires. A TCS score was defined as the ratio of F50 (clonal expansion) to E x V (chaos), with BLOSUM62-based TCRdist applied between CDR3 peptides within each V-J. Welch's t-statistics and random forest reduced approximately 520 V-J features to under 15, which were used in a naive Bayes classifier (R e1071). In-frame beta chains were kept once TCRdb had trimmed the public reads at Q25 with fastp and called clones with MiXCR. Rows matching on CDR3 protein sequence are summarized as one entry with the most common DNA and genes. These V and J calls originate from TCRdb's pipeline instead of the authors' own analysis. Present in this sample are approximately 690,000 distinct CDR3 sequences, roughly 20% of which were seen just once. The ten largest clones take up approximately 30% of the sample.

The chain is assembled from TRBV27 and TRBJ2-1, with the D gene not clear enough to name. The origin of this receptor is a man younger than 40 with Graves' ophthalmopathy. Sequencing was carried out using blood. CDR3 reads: CASSLESSYNEQFF. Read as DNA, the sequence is TGCGCCAGCAGCTTGGAGAGCTCCTACAATGAGCAGTTCTTC.